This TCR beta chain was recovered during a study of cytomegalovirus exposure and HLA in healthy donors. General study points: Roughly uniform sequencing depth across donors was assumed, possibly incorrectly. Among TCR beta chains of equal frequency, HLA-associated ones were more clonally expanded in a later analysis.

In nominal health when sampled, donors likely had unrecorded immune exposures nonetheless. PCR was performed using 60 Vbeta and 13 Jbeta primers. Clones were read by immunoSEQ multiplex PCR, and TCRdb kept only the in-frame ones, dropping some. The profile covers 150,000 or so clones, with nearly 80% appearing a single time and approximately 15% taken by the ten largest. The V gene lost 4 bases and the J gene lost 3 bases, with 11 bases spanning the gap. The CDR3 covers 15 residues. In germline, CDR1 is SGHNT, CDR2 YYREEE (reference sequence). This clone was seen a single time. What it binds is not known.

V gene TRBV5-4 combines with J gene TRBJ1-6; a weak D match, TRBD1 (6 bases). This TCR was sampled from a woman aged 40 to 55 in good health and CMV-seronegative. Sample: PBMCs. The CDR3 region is CASSPDSYYNSPLHF. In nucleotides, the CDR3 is TGTGCCAGCAGCCCGGACAGCTACTATAATTCACCCCTCCACTTT.